Shown below are 32 T cell receptor beta chains from a single sample sequenced in a study of blood T cell repertoires in COVID-19. The table came from immunoSEQ multiplex PCR; TCRdb's copy has only in-frame clones and leaves some out. The data hold over 75,000 clones, with about 80% observed a single time. Material for sequencing was peripheral blood. The source of these receptors is a man between 65 and 85 years old with acute or convalescent COVID-19.

The V call is TRBV10-2, the J call TRBJ2-5; TRBD2 matches 7 bases. After removal of 6 bases from V and 3 bases from J, the junction contained 10 bases not matched to a gene. Germline assignment: CDR1 WSHSY and CDR2 SAAADI. The CDR3 extends over 15 amino acids. CDR3 loop: CASRGLWGGEETQYF. CDR3 bases: TGCGCCAGCAGGGGTCTGTGGGGGGGAGAAGAGACCCAGTACTTC.

This chain joins TRBV24-1 and TRBJ2-5; 10 bases are shared with TRBD2. V gave up 3 bases and J gave up 6 bases; unmatched junction bases: 6. The CDR3 totals 15 residues. Germline loops: CDR1 KGHDR, CDR2 SFDVKD. The CDR3 bases are TGTGCCACCAGTGATATCACTAGCGGGACGCAGACCCAGTACTTC. Amino acid sequence: CATSDITSGTQTQYF.

The chain couples TRBV5-1 to TRBJ2-3; TRBD2 aligns across 10 bases. The CDR3 totals 14 residues. Germline CDR1 is SGHRS and CDR2 is YFSETQ. After removal of 4 bases from V and 3 bases from J, the junction contained 2 bases not matched to a gene. The CDR3, as DNA: TGCGCCAGCAGCATGGGACTAGCGACAGATACGCAGTATTTT. Its protein product is CASSMGLATDTQYF. The full variable domain, its missing parts supplied by reference TRBV5-1 and TRBJ2-3, is KAGVTQTPRYLIKTRGQQVTLSCSPISGHRSVSWYQQTPGQGLQFLFEYFSETQRNKGNFPGRFSGRQFSNSRSEMNVSTLELGDSALYLCASSMGLATDTQYFGPGTRLTVL.

The rearrangement uses TRBV7-6 and TRBJ2-3, with 11 positions matching TRBD2. Germline V lookup: CDR1 SGHVS, CDR2 FNYEAQ. V lost 3 bases and J lost 1; bases outside the gene matches: 6. The CDR3 runs to 17 residues. CDR3 bases: TGTGCCAGCAGCTTCAGTAGCGGGGGGGCCGGCACAGATACGCAGTATTTT. It translates to CASSFSSGGAGTDTQYF.

The rearrangement links TRBV5-4 to TRBJ1-6; D gene uncertain. Trimming left V 0 bases short and J 9 bases short, with 10 bases between. CDR1 is SGHNT and CDR2 is YYREEE in the germline V gene (reference sequence). The CDR3 runs 14 residues. The CDR3 DNA follows: TGTGCCAGCAGCTTGGCGGGTGAGGGTTCACCCCTCCACTTT. As protein: CASSLAGEGSPLHF.

The V gene is TRBV19, the J gene TRBJ1-1; TRBD1 aligns across 7 bases. This CDR3 region has 15 residues. Trimming removed 10 bases from V and 0 bases from J; junction bases left unmatched: 11. The germline gives CDR1 LNHDA, CDR2 SQIVND (reference sequence). The CDR3 DNA follows: TGTGCCACCAGCGAGGGGGCTCTTATGAACACTGAAGCTTTCTTT. Translating gives CATSEGALMNTEAFF.

At least ten counts were recorded for this clone. This chain links TRBV7-2 with TRBJ1-2; perhaps TRBD1 as D (6 bases). Trimming removed 5 bases from V and 3 bases from J, with 19 bases in between. The germline CDR1 and CDR2 sequences are SGHTA and FQGNSA. The CDR3 has 16 residues. The CDR3 DNA reads as TGTGCCAGCAGCCCAGGACAGCGGCGCGGAGACTATGGCTACACCTTC. It yields the protein CASSPGQRRGDYGYTF.

The rearrangement uses TRBV11-2 and TRBJ1-1; D is unresolved. The CDR3 extends over 13 amino acids. The V and J ends lost 6 bases and 1 base respectively, with 9 bases between them. The germline gives CDR1 SGHAT, CDR2 FQNNGV. The CDR3: CASSLTENTEAFF. In DNA form, the CDR3 reads TGTGCCAGCAGTCTTACAGAGAACACTGAAGCTTTCTTT.

The table lists this clone with a count of one. The chain recombines TRBV10-1 with TRBJ2-4; 9 positions agree with TRBD1. The CDR3 loop spans 16 amino acids. The V and J ends lost 9 bases and 0 bases, in that order; junction bases with no gene match: 9. Germline CDR1 reads WNHNN; CDR2 reads SYGVQD (reference sequence). CDR3 sequence: CARRTGVWLAKNIQYF. The DNA for the CDR3 is TGCGCCAGACGGACAGGGGTTTGGCTAGCCAAAAACATTCAGTACTTC.

CDR3 residues: CASSYYRALYNEQFF. CDR3 nucleotides: TGTGCCAGCAGTTACTACAGGGCCCTCTACAATGAGCAGTTCTTC. The chain employs TRBV6-5 and TRBJ2-1; weak D call: TRBD1 (6 bases). Trimming pared 1 base from V and 3 bases from J, leaving 10 bases between. Germline lookup yields CDR1 MNHEY and CDR2 SVGAGI. The CDR3 runs to 15 residues.

The chain links TRBV4-2 to TRBJ2-1; maybe TRBD2 (5 bases). Trimming took 0 bases from V and 12 from J, leaving 12 bases between them. The CDR3 consists of 13 residues. CDR1 LGHNA and CDR2 YNFKEQ come from the germline V gene. The CDR3 bases are TGTGCCAGCAGCCAAGAATACCACGCGGGGCAGTTCTTC. Protein sequence: CASSQEYHAGQFF.

V usage is TRBV28 and J usage is TRBJ2-7; a weak D match, TRBD2 (6 bases). This CDR3 contains 13 residues. Trimming pared 5 bases from V and 13 bases from J, leaving 21 bases between. The germline gives CDR1 MDHEN, CDR2 SYDVKM. The CDR3 sequence is CASSPPGTSNAYF. The CDR3, as DNA: TGTGCCAGCAGTCCACCCGGGACTTCCAACGCCTACTTC.

The V gene is TRBV25-1, the J gene TRBJ1-4; a weak D match, TRBD1 (5 bases). Trimming cost V 1 base and J 10 bases, with 19 bases left between them. This CDR3 spans 16 amino acids. Germline CDR1 is MGHDK and CDR2 is SYGVNS. The CDR3 here is CASSESISGTPGKLFF. The CDR3 DNA sequence: TGTGCCAGCAGTGAATCTATCAGCGGGACGCCCGGAAAACTGTTTTTT. Full variable domain (outside the CDR3, taken from reference TRBV25-1 and TRBJ1-4): EADIYQTPRYLVIGTGKKITLECSQTMGHDKMYWYQQDPGMELHLIHYSYGVNSTEKGDLSSESTVSRIRTEHFPLTLESARPSHTSQYLCASSESISGTPGKLFFGSGTQLSVL.

The genes are TRBV10-3 and TRBJ1-5; no firm D call. V gave up 0 bases and J gave up 0 bases, with 6 bases separating them. Germline CDR1 is ENHRY and CDR2 is SYGVKD. This CDR3 is 15 amino acids long. CDR3 in amino acids: CAISESQISNQPQHF. For the CDR3, the DNA is TGTGCCATCAGTGAGTCACAGATTAGCAATCAGCCCCAGCATTTT.

The chain uses TRBV7-8 and TRBJ2-5; D may match TRBD1 or TRBD2 (5 bases each). The V gene lost 5 bases and the J gene lost 5 bases, with 15 bases spanning the gap. CDR1 is SGHVS and CDR2 is FQNEAQ in the germline V gene. This CDR3 has 14 amino acids. The CDR3 sequence is CASSRGALSETQYF. The CDR3, as DNA: TGTGCCAGCAGCCGAGGGGCCCTTTCCGAGACCCAGTACTTC.

In this sample, this clone is medium-sized. The chain employs TRBV30 and TRBJ2-1; D remains unclear. CDR3 length equals 11 residues. V was clipped by 0 bases and J by 10 bases, with 7 bases between them. Germline V gene data show CDR1 as GTSNPN and CDR2 as SVGIG (reference sequence). CDR3 amino acids: CAWSVHREQFF. The CDR3 nucleotides read TGTGCCTGGAGTGTACATCGAGAGCAGTTCTTC.

V usage is TRBV18 and J usage is TRBJ2-3; D call uncertain. CDR3 size: 15 residues. Germline CDR1 KGHSH, CDR2 LQKENI. Trimming pared 3 bases from V and 1 base from J, leaving 11 bases between. CDR3 sequence reads: CASSPDQSGTDTQYF. Here the CDR3 DNA reads TGTGCCAGCTCACCCGACCAGAGCGGCACAGATACGCAGTATTTT.

This chain joins TRBV6-5 and TRBJ1-1; 8 bases fit TRBD1. The CDR3 is 14 amino acids. The junction had 5 bases not matched to a gene; V was cut back by 4 bases and J by 4 bases. Germline V gene data show CDR1 as MNHEY and CDR2 as SVGAGI. Here the CDR3 DNA reads TGTGCCAGCAGTTTAAAGACAGGGGTCACTGAAGCTTTCTTT. This gives the protein CASSLKTGVTEAFF.

The chain carries TRBV29-1 and TRBJ2-1, with TRBD2 identical over 7 bases. The CDR3 is 12 residues long. Germline V gene data show CDR1 as SQVTM and CDR2 as ANQGSEA. CDR3 DNA sequence: TGCAGAGCGGGGAGCTCCTACAATGAGCAGTTCTTC. Protein sequence: CRAGSSYNEQFF.

The chain employs TRBV19 and TRBJ1-6; D gene uncertain. Trimming removed 6 bases from V and 1 base from J, with 13 bases in between. CDR3 length: 16 residues. Germline CDR1 reads LNHDA; CDR2 reads SQIVND (reference sequence). As DNA, the CDR3 is TGTGCCAGTAGCCGAGAGAAAAGTTCCTATAATTCACCCCTCCACTTT. Its translation: CASSREKSSYNSPLHF. Full variable domain (missing parts from reference TRBV19 and TRBJ1-6): DGGITQSPKYLFRKEGQNVTLSCEQNLNHDAMYWYRQDPGQGLRLIYYSQIVNDFQKGDIAEGYSVSREKKESFPLTVTSAQKNPTAFYLCASSREKSSYNSPLHFGNGTRLTVT.

The chain joins TRBV10-3 to TRBJ1-4; weak D call: TRBD1 (5 bases). Trimming pared 5 bases from V and 0 bases from J, leaving 13 bases between. CDR3 size: 16 residues. Germline V gene sequence: CDR1 ENHRY, CDR2 SYGVKD. CDR3 protein: CAISWGSGATNEKLFF. The CDR3 nucleotides are TGTGCCATCAGTTGGGGGTCGGGGGCAACTAATGAAAAACTGTTTTTT.

This rearrangement joins TRBV19 to TRBJ2-7; 8 bases align to TRBD1. The germline V gene has CDR1 LNHDA and CDR2 SQIVND (reference sequence). V dropped 4 bases and J dropped 4; count of bases not matched to a gene: 6. The CDR3 extends over 14 amino acids. CDR3 region: CASSTRTGRYEQYF. The DNA for the CDR3 is TGTGCCAGTAGTACCCGGACAGGGCGATACGAGCAGTACTTC.

The chain uses TRBV7-2 and TRBJ2-1, with D tentatively TRBD2 (6 bases). CDR3 size: 15 residues. The V and J ends lost 3 bases and 0 bases respectively, with 9 bases between them. Germline V CDR1 and CDR2: SGHTA, FQGNSA. DNA of the CDR3: TGTGCCAGCAGCTTGGGGACTGCCTCCTACAATGAGCAGTTCTTC. Its protein is CASSLGTASYNEQFF.

This clone was observed a handful of times. The chain is built from TRBV6-5 and TRBJ1-1, with a weak D call TRBD1 (6 bases). The CDR3 is made up of 14 amino acids. Germline CDR1 is MNHEY and CDR2 is SVGAGI. V was cut by 6 bases and J by 1 base, with 12 bases left in between. As DNA, the CDR3 is TGTGCCAGCAGCCTAATAGGGGGGAACACTGAAGCTTTCTTT. Encoded protein: CASSLIGGNTEAFF.

The chain recombines TRBV12-3 or TRBV12-4 with TRBJ1-1; 7 bases fit TRBD1. There are 13 residues in the CDR3. The V segment lost 6 bases and the J segment 1 base; nucleotides outside the gene matches: 2. The CDR3 loop reads CASRRQGNTEAFF. In DNA, the CDR3 is TGTGCCAGCAGACGACAGGGGAACACTGAAGCTTTCTTT.

This chain uses TRBV5-6 with TRBJ1-6; 9 bases agree with TRBD1. V lost 2 bases, J lost 12 bases, and 3 bases stayed unmatched. CDR1 and CDR2 (germline): SGHDT, YYEEEE. The CDR3 runs to 13 residues. Here the CDR3 DNA reads TGTGCCAGCAGCTTACAGGGGGCGGAACCCCTCCACTTT. Its protein product is CASSLQGAEPLHF.

V gene TRBV12-5 combines with J gene TRBJ2-2, with 12 bases fitting TRBD2. The CDR3 totals 19 residues. Germline CDR1 LGHNT, CDR2 FRNRAP. The J segment lost 1 base and the V segment lost 2 bases, leaving 8 bases of the junction unmatched. DNA for the CDR3: TGTGCTAGTGGTTTGATGCTAGCGGGAGGGCCGGGGAACACCGGGGAGCTGTTTTTT. Its translation is CASGLMLAGGPGNTGELFF.

This clone showed up just once. The chain links TRBV6-5 to TRBJ2-1; tentatively, D is TRBD2 (6 bases). Germline V gene sequence: CDR1 MNHEY, CDR2 SVGAGI. This CDR3 spans 14 amino acids. The germline V and J ends were trimmed by 6 bases and 15 bases, with 24 bases remaining between them. Here the CDR3 reads CASRSHNGRPNGFF. CDR3 bases: TGTGCCAGCAGATCACATAACGGGAGACCTAATGGGTTCTTC.

V usage is TRBV12-3 or TRBV12-4 and J usage is TRBJ2-1; D gene uncertain. The CDR3 consists of 13 residues. V was trimmed by 8 bases and J by 0 bases, leaving 8 bases between them. The CDR3 here is CASQQASYNEQFF. The CDR3 bases are TGTGCCAGCCAGCAGGCCTCCTACAATGAGCAGTTCTTC.

This clone has a single count. The V call is TRBV15, the J call TRBJ2-1, with D tentatively TRBD1 (5 bases). CDR3 length: 15 amino acids. V was trimmed by 0 bases and J by 7 bases, leaving 13 bases between them. In germline, CDR1 is LNHNV, CDR2 YYDKDF (reference sequence). DNA of the CDR3: TGTGCCACCAGCAGAGATCGACAGTTGGCAAATGAGCAGTTCTTC. This translates into CATSRDRQLANEQFF.

This clone was counted between two and nine times. J is TRBJ1-2 and V is TRBV7-9, with 9 bases lining up with TRBD1. This CDR3 has 18 amino acids. Looked up from germline, CDR1 is SEHNR and CDR2 is FQNEAQ (reference sequence). V gave up 5 bases and J gave up 4 bases; unmatched junction bases: 17. CDR3 DNA sequence: TGTGCCAGCAGCATTCGAACCGGGACAGGGTCGTCGGTCTATGGCTACACCTTC. It encodes CASSIRTGTGSSVYGYTF.

This sequence joins TRBV6-5 and TRBJ1-2, with D possibly TRBD1 on 5 matching bases. V lost 7 bases, J lost 2 bases, and 17 bases lay in between. Germline V CDR1 and CDR2: MNHEY, SVGAGI. The CDR3 is 15 residues long. The CDR3 DNA is TGTGCCAGCATTTTATCCCAGGGAGGAAACTATGGCTACACCTTC. This sequence encodes CASILSQGGNYGYTF.